This T cell receptor (beta chain) emerged from a study of blood T cell repertoires in COVID-19. In the study overall: The origin of the acute and convalescent COVID-19 samples was the United States, Italy and Spain. Sample material is recorded as cDNA or gDNA derived from T cells, B-cell-depleted T cells, or PBMCs.

The authors' processing: Reference gene primer amplification gave estimated nucleated cell counts. Here immunoSEQ multiplex PCR was the method, and the copy in TCRdb shows in-frame clones only, minus some. V and J calls and clone size follow that table, whereas D and trimming were derived from the DNA. The sample has 120,000 to 150,000 clones; around nine tenths are singletons. The CDR3 loop spans 15 amino acids. The germline V gene encodes CDR1 LGHDT and CDR2 YNNKEL (reference sequence). V was pared by 1 base and J by 10 bases, with 5 bases of the junction left unmatched. This chain links TRBV3-1 (or the pseudogene TRBV3-2) with TRBJ2-1; the match to TRBD2 covers 12 bases. This clonotype was sampled from a middle-aged woman with acute or convalescent COVID-19. The sample comprised peripheral blood. The CDR3 is CASSQGLAGGHEQFF. The CDR3 DNA sequence: TGTGCCAGCAGCCAAGGGCTAGCGGGGGGGCACGAGCAGTTCTTC.